These T cell receptor beta chains were read from a single sample in a study of cytomegalovirus exposure and HLA in healthy donors. Clones were sequenced by immunoSEQ multiplex PCR, and TCRdb holds only the in-frame ones, with some missing. The sample consists of some 330,000 clones, 80% to 90% of them appearing once. Sequenced: PBMCs. Receptor source: a woman in her late teens or twenties in good health and CMV-seronegative. The CDR3 runs from the conserved cysteine through the conserved F or W. D genes are given only for firm matches. Clone size is given for some rows only: seen once, a few or many times, or a class if the clone is expanded.

V	J	length	D	size	DNA	CDR3
TRBV5-4	TRBJ2-2	17	TRBD2	.	TGTGCCAGCAGCTCGGGGGGGAGTAGCGGGCATACCGGGGAGCTGTTTTTT	CASSSGGSSGHTGELFF
TRBV5-1	TRBJ1-2	16	TRBD1	.	TGCGCCAGCAGCTTTTTGGACAGGGGAGATTACTATGGCTACACCTTC	CASSFLDRGDYYGYTF
TRBV29-1	TRBJ2-1	16	TRBD2	.	TGCAGCGTTGAATCGAGGGGAACTAGCGGGAGGAATGAGCAGTTCTTC	CSVESRGTSGRNEQFF
TRBV29-1	TRBJ2-2	13	.	.	TGCAGCGTTTTAGACAGTTACACCGGGGAGCTGTTTTTT	CSVLDSYTGELFF
TRBV4-2	TRBJ2-7	13	.	.	TGTGCCAGCAGCCAAGATGAAGCCCCCGAGCAGTACTTC	CASSQDEAPEQYF
TRBV25-1	TRBJ2-5	16	.	.	TGTGCCAGCAGTGAATTGGGGCCCACCCTACAAGAGACCCAGTACTTC	CASSELGPTLQETQYF
TRBV15	TRBJ1-5	13	TRBD1	.	TGTGCCACCAGCAGTACAGGGGATCAGCCCCAGCATTTT	CATSSTGDQPQHF
TRBV7-6	TRBJ2-1	16	TRBD2	.	TGTGCCAGCAGCACGGGACTAGCGGGCTCCTACAATGAGCAGTTCTTC	CASSTGLAGSYNEQFF
TRBV5-4	TRBJ2-3	15	TRBD1	.	TGTGCCAGCAGCGGGGGACAGTTCTTCACAGATACGCAGTATTTT	CASSGGQFFTDTQYF
TRBV29-1	TRBJ2-7	13	TRBD1	.	TGCAGCGGATGTACAGGGGGATTGAGCGAGCAGTACTTC	CSGCTGGLSEQYF
TRBV13	TRBJ2-1	14	.	.	TGTGCCAGCAGCTTACAGGGCCCCTACAATGAGCAGTTCTTC	CASSLQGPYNEQFF
TRBV13	TRBJ1-2	15	.	.	TGTGCCAGCTTCAACGGGGGGGAAAATTACTATGGCTACACCTTC	CASFNGGENYYGYTF
TRBV25-1	TRBJ2-5	14	.	few	TGTGCCAGCAGTGAACACAGGTTGGTAGAGACCCAGTACTTC	CASSEHRLVETQYF
TRBV19	TRBJ1-1	13	TRBD1	.	TGTGCCAGTAGTATACAGGGGGCCACTGAAGCTTTCTTT	CASSIQGATEAFF
TRBV7-6	TRBJ2-6	19	TRBD1	.	TGTGCCAGCAGCCAACGAAGGGAACAGGGGTACTCTGGGGCCAACGTCCTGACTTTC	CASSQRREQGYSGANVLTF
TRBV5-5	TRBJ2-7	15	.	.	TGTGCCAGCAGCTGGGGCCGAACGCTAGGAGACGAGCAGTACTTC	CASSWGRTLGDEQYF
TRBV4-1	TRBJ2-5	14	.	.	TGCGCCAGCAGCCCGGGTCCGGCCCAAGAGACCCAGTACTTC	CASSPGPAQETQYF
TRBV9	TRBJ2-1	16	TRBD2	.	TGTGCCAGCAGCTCCCCTGAAACTAGCGCGCAACCAGGGCAGTTCTTC	CASSSPETSAQPGQFF
TRBV29-1	TRBJ2-2	13	.	.	TGCAGCGTTGAAAGGGGGAGCACCGGGGAGCTGTTTTTT	CSVERGSTGELFF
TRBV28	TRBJ1-2	14	TRBD1	.	TGTGCCAGCAGTTTAGGGACAGCAGACTATGGCTACACCTTC	CASSLGTADYGYTF
TRBV7-9	TRBJ2-7	16	.	.	TGTGCCAGCAGCGAAAACACGGGACACCGCTCCTACGAGCAGTACTTC	CASSENTGHRSYEQYF
TRBV7-9	TRBJ1-2	13	TRBD1	.	TGTGCCAGCAGCGACAGGGAACACTATGGCTACACCTTC	CASSDREHYGYTF
TRBV7-2	TRBJ2-2	16	TRBD2	.	TGTGCCAGCAGCTTCAGAGCGGGAGGAGGCACCGGGGAGCTGTTTTTT	CASSFRAGGGTGELFF
TRBV30	TRBJ1-1	14	.	few	TGTGCCTGGACACCCGGCGACAGTAGGACTGAAGCTTTCTTT	CAWTPGDSRTEAFF
TRBV9	TRBJ2-1	15	TRBD2	.	TGTGCCAGCAGCGTACGACTAGCGTCCTACAATGAGCAGTTCTTC	CASSVRLASYNEQFF
TRBV5-6	TRBJ2-1	11	.	.	TGTGCCAGCAGCTCCCTCAATGAGCAGTTCTTC	CASSSLNEQFF